These 32 T cell receptor beta chains share one sample of origin, sequenced in a study of a mutant IDH1 vaccine in newly diagnosed glioma. These receptors are not linked to any known antigen. Profiling relied on immunoSEQ multiplex PCR, and the TCRdb table lists in-frame clones only, not all of them. The sample gives more than 35,000 clones, approximately 80% of which show up once; more than 4.5% is in the top ten. Noted time point: week 35, safety follow-up. Doses comprised 300 ug of mutant IDH1 20-mer peptide each, plus topical imiquimod. The sequencing used PBMCs, collected from a glioma patient whose treatment included an IDH1 peptide vaccine. These receptors all stem from a woman aged 40-49 years with glioma. Some clones in this sample may be carry-over from other donors' samples.

The CDR3 bases are TGTGCCAGCAGCTTGGCAGGTGGCCAAGAGACCCAGTACTTC. Amino acids: CASSLAGGQETQYF. V and J are TRBV5-4 and TRBJ2-5; no firm D call. V was cut by 0 bases and J by 1 base, with 7 bases left in between. This CDR3 has 14 residues. Germline V lookup: CDR1 SGHNT, CDR2 YYREEE (reference sequence).

V and J are TRBV4-1 and TRBJ2-4, with 7 bases aligning to TRBD2. The ends lost 11 bases at V and 0 bases at J; junction bases unmatched: 13. The germline V gene encodes CDR1 MGHRA and CDR2 YSYEKL. This CDR3 is 16 amino acids long. CDR3 sequence (DNA): TGCGCCTCATGTACCCCAGCGGGAATAGCCAAAAACATTCAGTACTTC. This sequence encodes CASCTPAGIAKNIQYF.

The chain links TRBV9 to TRBJ2-2; the D is unclear. Trimming took off 0 bases at V and 8 bases at J, with 5 bases between the two ends. The CDR3 is made up of 12 amino acids. Per germline, CDR1 SGDLS and CDR2 YYNGEE. In DNA form, the CDR3 reads TGTGCCAGCAGCGTAGGGGTAGGGGAGCTGTTTTTT. Amino acid sequence: CASSVGVGELFF. The whole variable domain, remainder taken from reference TRBV9 and TRBJ2-2, is DSGVTQTPKHLITATGQRVTLRCSPRSGDLSVYWYQQSLDQGLQFLIQYYNGEERAKGNILERFSAQQFPDLHSELNLSSLELGDSALYFCASSVGVGELFFGEGSRLTVL.

V and J are TRBV4-2 and TRBJ1-6; D remains unclear. With 3 bases removed from V and 9 bases from J, the gap between germline ends came to 15 bases. The V gene's germline CDR1 is LGHNA and CDR2 YNFKEQ. There are 15 residues in the CDR3. The CDR3 loop is CASSHSREGGSPLHF. Here the CDR3 DNA reads TGTGCCAGCAGCCATAGTAGGGAGGGAGGTTCACCCCTCCACTTT.

This clone was detected a few times. The chain uses TRBV5-1 and TRBJ2-1; 13 nucleotides align to TRBD2. The J segment lost 8 bases and the V segment lost 7 bases, leaving 6 bases of the junction unmatched. The CDR3 extends over 14 amino acids. The germline CDR1 and CDR2 sequences are SGHRS and YFSETQ. The CDR3 nucleotides are TGCGCCAGCCAACTAGCGGGAGGGCCGTATGAGCAGTTCTTC. Its translation is CASQLAGGPYEQFF. The entire variable domain, with the rest obtained from reference TRBV5-1 and TRBJ2-1, is as follows: KAGVTQTPRYLIKTRGQQVTLSCSPISGHRSVSWYQQTPGQGLQFLFEYFSETQRNKGNFPGRFSGRQFSNSRSEMNVSTLELGDSALYLCASQLAGGPYEQFFGPGTRLTVL.

This rearrangement joins TRBV7-6 to TRBJ1-1; D remains ambiguous. Germline CDR1 and CDR2: SGHVS and FNYEAQ. The CDR3 runs 14 residues. Trimming removed 10 bases at V and 1 base at J, with 16 bases between. The CDR3 DNA is TGTGCCACCTCCCTAGGGCCCTCGAACACTGAAGCTTTCTTT. This codes for CATSLGPSNTEAFF.

The V and J genes are TRBV7-8 and TRBJ2-7, with a weak D call TRBD2 (6 bases). This CDR3 spans 15 amino acids. The V and J ends lost 0 bases and 2 bases respectively, with 11 bases between them. Germline V CDR1 and CDR2: SGHVS, FQNEAQ. The chain's CDR3 is CASSLAGGLTYEQYF. In nucleotides, the CDR3 is TGTGCCAGCAGCTTAGCTGGGGGACTTACCTACGAGCAGTACTTC. The full variable domain, its missing parts supplied by reference TRBV7-8 and TRBJ2-7, is GAGVSQSPRYKVAKRGQDVALRCDPISGHVSLFWYQQALGQGPEFLTYFQNEAQLDKSGLPSDRFFAERPEGSVSTLKIQRTQQEDSAVYLCASSLAGGLTYEQYFGPGTRLTVT.

The count of this clone is one. The chain links TRBV6-1 to TRBJ1-4; possible D gene TRBD1, 6 bases. Germline CDR1 is MNHNS and CDR2 is SASEGT. This CDR3 has 15 amino acids. V shed 4 bases and J shed 2 bases, with 11 bases lying between them. CDR3 region: CASSVNRATNEKLFF. The CDR3, as DNA: TGTGCCAGCAGTGTCAACAGGGCGACTAATGAAAAACTGTTTTTT.

The chain couples TRBV6-5 to TRBJ2-3, with TRBD2 identical over 10 bases. V was clipped by 4 bases and J by 1 base; unmatched bases: 5. The germline gives CDR1 MNHEY, CDR2 SVGAGI. This CDR3 is built from 16 residues. The CDR3: CASSSSTSGRTDTQYF. In DNA, the CDR3 is TGTGCCAGCAGTTCGTCGACTAGCGGGCGCACAGATACGCAGTATTTT.

This chain links TRBV4-1 with TRBJ1-5; tentative D call: TRBD1 (5 bases). V lost 1 base, J lost 4 bases, and 11 bases lay in between. From germline, CDR1 is MGHRA and CDR2 YSYEKL. The CDR3 loop spans 15 amino acids. The CDR3: CASSQVGRANQPQHF. CDR3 DNA sequence: TGCGCCAGCAGCCAAGTCGGCAGGGCAAATCAGCCCCAGCATTTT.

The chain is built from TRBV9 and TRBJ1-5; perhaps TRBD1 as D (6 bases). The CDR3 loop spans 15 amino acids. CDR1 and CDR2 from the germline V gene are SGDLS and YYNGEE. Trimming took 0 bases from V and 7 from J, leaving 14 bases between them. The CDR3 here is CASSVGGALGQPQHF. CDR3 bases: TGTGCCAGCAGCGTAGGGGGGGCTTTAGGACAGCCCCAGCATTTT.

This chain links TRBV9 with TRBJ1-3; TRBD1 is a possible D gene (5 bases). Deletions cut 0 bases from V and 4 bases from J, with 8 bases between. This CDR3 is built from 14 residues. Germline CDR1 and CDR2: SGDLS and YYNGEE. CDR3 in amino acids: CASSVVGVGNTIYF. CDR3 bases: TGTGCCAGCAGCGTAGTAGGGGTCGGAAACACCATATATTTT.

J is TRBJ2-7 and V is TRBV6-1, with D tentatively TRBD1 (5 bases). Germline V lookup: CDR1 MNHNS, CDR2 SASEGT. The CDR3 is 16 residues long. Between the trimmed V and J ends, which lost 2 bases and 6 bases, there was a span of 20 bases. The CDR3 region is CASSEHNRPSYGEQYF. The CDR3 coding sequence is TGTGCCAGCAGTGAACACAACAGGCCCTCCTACGGCGAGCAGTACTTC.

V and J are TRBV9 and TRBJ2-3; TRBD1 agrees at 7 bases. Per germline, CDR1 SGDLS and CDR2 YYNGEE. The trim removed 1 base at V and 0 bases at J, leaving 5 bases unmatched. CDR3 length equals 16 residues. CDR3 residues: CASSVSGQASTDTQYF. The CDR3 DNA follows: TGTGCCAGCAGCGTATCAGGACAGGCTAGCACAGATACGCAGTATTTT. The full variable domain, completed using reference TRBV9 and TRBJ2-3, is DSGVTQTPKHLITATGQRVTLRCSPRSGDLSVYWYQQSLDQGLQFLIQYYNGEERAKGNILERFSAQQFPDLHSELNLSSLELGDSALYFCASSVSGQASTDTQYFGPGTRLTVL.

This chain joins TRBV7-8 and TRBJ2-7; tentatively, D is TRBD2 (6 bases). The germline V gene has CDR1 SGHVS and CDR2 FQNEAQ. The V end lost 4 bases, the J end lost 9 bases, and 19 bases lay between the germline ends. The CDR3 length is 14 residues. The CDR3 sequence is CASSSGGPRDGQYF. DNA for the CDR3: TGTGCCAGCAGCTCCGGGGGACCCAGGGACGGGCAGTACTTC.

This clone appeared a single time. The rearrangement links TRBV9 to TRBJ2-5; 8 bases fit TRBD2. Looked up from germline, CDR1 is SGDLS and CDR2 is YYNGEE. Trimming cost V 6 bases and J 5 bases; bases outside gene matches: 12. The CDR3 consists of 15 residues. In nucleotides, the CDR3 is TGTGCCAGCAATCCGGGACTAGGACTCCTTGAGACCCAGTACTTC. Residues: CASNPGLGLLETQYF.

This clone has more than one count but fewer than ten. The rearrangement links TRBV5-1 to TRBJ1-5, with TRBD1 matching over 9 bases. V dropped 1 base and J dropped 3; count of bases not matched to a gene: 5. The germline V gene has CDR1 SGHRS and CDR2 YFSETQ. The CDR3 has 16 amino acids. The CDR3 DNA reads TGCGCCAGCAGCTTGTCGGGACAGGGAAACAATCAGCCCCAGCATTTT. The encoded protein is CASSLSGQGNNQPQHF.

V and J are TRBV5-6 and TRBJ1-3; D is unresolved. V was cut by 0 bases and J by 0 bases, with 7 bases left in between. This CDR3 region has 15 residues. Germline CDR1 and CDR2: SGHDT and YYEEEE. DNA of the CDR3: TGTGCCAGCAGCTTGGGGCAGTACTCTGGAAACACCATATATTTT. This translates into CASSLGQYSGNTIYF.

The chain uses TRBV7-2 and TRBJ2-3; a possible D gene is TRBD2 (6 bases). Trimming took off 0 bases at V and 14 bases at J, with 24 bases between the two ends. Germline CDR1 SGHTA, CDR2 FQGNSA. The CDR3 has 16 amino acids. CDR3 sequence (DNA): TGTGCCAGCAGCTTAGCGCCGGCGACGGGGACTGGACGGTTGTATTTT. The encoded protein is CASSLAPATGTGRLYF.

The V call is TRBV19, the J call TRBJ2-7, with 10 bases fitting TRBD1. Trimming removed 4 bases from V and 3 bases from J; junction bases left unmatched: 6. Germline V gene data show CDR1 as LNHDA and CDR2 as SQIVND (reference sequence). CDR3 length: 15 residues. The CDR3 DNA reads as TGTGCCAGTAGTAAAGGGGACAGGGGAATCTACGAGCAGTACTTC. It is translated as CASSKGDRGIYEQYF.

The chain recombines TRBV27 with TRBJ2-2; no reliable D call. This CDR3 has 14 residues. The ends were cut back, 7 bases at V and 5 bases at J, with 14 bases in the middle. Per germline, CDR1 MNHEY and CDR2 SMNVEV (reference sequence). CDR3 nucleotide sequence: TGTGCCAGCAAGTGGGCGAGTTTAACCGGGGAGCTGTTTTTT. As protein: CASKWASLTGELFF.

Only a few counts were recorded for this clone. V usage is TRBV28 and J usage is TRBJ1-5, with TRBD1 as a possible D gene (6 bases). Trimming stripped 1 base from V and 4 bases from J, with 11 bases between. The CDR3 consists of 15 residues. Germline V CDR1 and CDR2: MDHEN, SYDVKM. CDR3: CASSLFPGDNQPQHF. The CDR3 DNA is TGTGCCAGCAGTTTATTTCCAGGGGATAATCAGCCCCAGCATTTT.

The CDR3 DNA is TGTGCCAGCAGCGGCGGGCCCGGCGGAAAACTGTTTTTT. Translating gives CASSGGPGGKLFF. The chain employs TRBV11-2 and TRBJ1-4; no definite D call. This CDR3 region has 13 residues. The V gene's germline CDR1 is SGHAT and CDR2 FQNNGV. Trimming left V 5 bases short and J 10 bases short, with 14 bases between.

The rearrangement links TRBV28 to TRBJ1-5, with no clear D. CDR1 is MDHEN and CDR2 is SYDVKM in the germline V gene. This CDR3 contains 14 residues. Trimming took off 1 base at V and 5 bases at J, with 9 bases between the two ends. The CDR3 spells CASSLSEPYQPQHF. The CDR3 DNA reads TGTGCCAGCAGTTTATCGGAGCCTTATCAGCCCCAGCATTTT.

This clone has just a few counts. The rearrangement uses TRBV7-8 and TRBJ1-2, with D uncertain. Between the trimmed V and J ends, which lost 5 bases and 4 bases, there was a span of 11 bases. Germline V gene data show CDR1 as SGHVS and CDR2 as FQNEAQ. CDR3 size: 13 residues. CDR3 amino acids: CASSEDGRYGYTF. The CDR3, as DNA: TGTGCCAGCAGCGAGGACGGCCGCTATGGCTACACCTTC.

This clone was seen more than once but under ten times. V and J are TRBV19 and TRBJ1-5; 9 nucleotides align to TRBD1. The CDR3 is made up of 17 amino acids. Trimming removed 6 bases from V and 0 bases from J; junction bases left unmatched: 9. Germline V gene sequence: CDR1 LNHDA, CDR2 SQIVND (reference sequence). CDR3 sequence: CASSITGTGSSNQPQHF. The CDR3 DNA sequence: TGTGCCAGTAGCATCACCGGGACAGGGTCTAGCAATCAGCCCCAGCATTTT.

This chain links TRBV7-2 with TRBJ1-1; D not resolved. The CDR3 is made up of 12 amino acids. The ends were cut back, 4 bases at V and 5 bases at J, with 8 bases in the middle. Germline-derived CDR1 and CDR2 are SGHTA and FQGNSA. The CDR3 DNA reads as TGTGCCAGCAGCTCAGGAGTAACTGAAGCTTTCTTT. It specifies CASSSGVTEAFF.

The chain carries TRBV2 and TRBJ2-2, with D tentatively TRBD1 (8 bases). From germline, CDR1 is SNHLY and CDR2 FYNNEI. The V end lost 5 bases, the J end lost 1 base, and 14 bases lay between the germline ends. The CDR3 has 16 amino acids. The CDR3 region has the DNA TGTGCCAGCAGTAAGGGGGGGACAGGGAACACCGGGGAGCTGTTTTTT. This codes for CASSKGGTGNTGELFF. The full variable domain, its missing parts supplied by reference TRBV2 and TRBJ2-2, is EPEVTQTPSHQVTQMGQEVILRCVPISNHLYFYWYRQILGQKVEFLVSFYNNEISEKSEIFDDQFSVERPDGSNFTLKIRSTKLEDSAMYFCASSKGGTGNTGELFFGEGSRLTVL.

The genes are TRBV2 and TRBJ2-1; TRBD2 aligns across 9 bases. Germline V lookup: CDR1 SNHLY, CDR2 FYNNEI. With 2 bases clipped from V and 2 bases from J, the junction kept 10 bases outside the gene matches. The CDR3 has 18 amino acids. The CDR3 DNA follows: TGTGCCAGCAGTGAACCTATCCCTCTAGCGGGAACCTACAATGAGCAGTTCTTC. This translates into CASSEPIPLAGTYNEQFF.

The V call is TRBV19, the J call TRBJ2-7; 8 bases agree with TRBD2. CDR3 length equals 14 residues. The germline V gene has CDR1 LNHDA and CDR2 SQIVND (reference sequence). Trimming took 7 bases from V and 2 from J; bases not matched to a gene: 7. This chain's CDR3 is CASTLSGVAYEQYF. For the CDR3, the DNA is TGTGCCAGTACCCTTAGCGGGGTCGCCTACGAGCAGTACTTC.

The chain recombines TRBV7-2 with TRBJ2-5, with 10 bases matching TRBD1. The CDR3 contains 15 residues. Germline CDR1 is SGHTA and CDR2 is FQGNSA. V lost 3 bases, J lost 2 bases, and 3 bases stayed unmatched. The CDR3 loop is CASSFGTGVQETQYF. The CDR3 bases are TGTGCCAGCAGCTTCGGGACAGGGGTACAAGAGACCCAGTACTTC.

The rearrangement uses TRBV27 and TRBJ2-3; the D is unclear. Trimming stripped 2 bases from V and 4 bases from J, with 10 bases between. CDR1 and CDR2 (germline): MNHEY, SMNVEV (reference sequence). This CDR3 region has 14 residues. This chain's CDR3 is CASSLRSASDTQYF. The CDR3, as DNA: TGTGCCAGCAGTTTAAGATCCGCATCAGATACGCAGTATTTT.